This entry is about one T cell receptor (beta chain). Its matching antigen is unknown. The source of the sample is a study of T cell responses to AZD1222 COVID-19 vaccine. The overall study: Analyses pooled second doses at about 4 or about 12 weeks. Regarding the study as a whole: Spike-specific TCR repertoires showed rising breadth and depth after two AZD1222 doses.

TCRdb's table, derived via immunoSEQ multiplex PCR, lists solely in-frame clones and lacks some. The table records 85,000 to 120,000 clones, around 86% of them present only once. CDR1 is MNHEY and CDR2 is SVGEGT in the germline V gene. Trimming left V 3 bases short and J 4 bases short, with 15 bases between. The CDR3 runs 16 residues. This chain joins TRBV6-2 or TRBV6-3 and TRBJ2-2; D might be TRBD2 (6 bases). The clonotype originates from an adult in good health. The material sequenced was peripheral blood, taken on day 0 of AZD1222 vaccination. CDR3 residues: CASSYGGGWATGELFF. For the CDR3, the DNA is TGTGCCAGCAGTTATGGGGGAGGTTGGGCCACCGGGGAGCTGTTTTTT.